This TCR beta chain is drawn from a study of PD-L1 blockade in urothelial cancer. Study context: Dosed intravenously at 1,200 mg every 3 weeks, atezolizumab was initiated by patients in the mid-2010s. Analysis of blood occurred 3 weeks (second dose) and 6 weeks after treatment start. Blood gave a median around 150,000 T cells.

The data were produced by immunoSEQ multiplex PCR, yet TCRdb's version contains in-frame clones alone and is incomplete. The repertoire holds approximately 48,000 clones, with approximately 83% as singletons. The V gene's germline CDR1 is LGHNA and CDR2 YNFKEQ. The J segment lost 4 bases and the V segment lost 8 bases, leaving 18 bases of the junction unmatched. The CDR3 covers 17 residues. The gene calls are TRBV4-2 and TRBJ2-3; 7 nucleotides line up with TRBD2. This clonotype originated in a man aged 55 to 70 with urothelial cancer. The starting material was PBMCs, obtained around atezolizumab (anti-PD-L1) treatment. This CDR3 is CASSPWGRREFADTQYF. CDR3 nucleotide sequence: TGTGCCAGCTCACCATGGGGACGGCGGGAGTTTGCAGATACGCAGTATTTT.